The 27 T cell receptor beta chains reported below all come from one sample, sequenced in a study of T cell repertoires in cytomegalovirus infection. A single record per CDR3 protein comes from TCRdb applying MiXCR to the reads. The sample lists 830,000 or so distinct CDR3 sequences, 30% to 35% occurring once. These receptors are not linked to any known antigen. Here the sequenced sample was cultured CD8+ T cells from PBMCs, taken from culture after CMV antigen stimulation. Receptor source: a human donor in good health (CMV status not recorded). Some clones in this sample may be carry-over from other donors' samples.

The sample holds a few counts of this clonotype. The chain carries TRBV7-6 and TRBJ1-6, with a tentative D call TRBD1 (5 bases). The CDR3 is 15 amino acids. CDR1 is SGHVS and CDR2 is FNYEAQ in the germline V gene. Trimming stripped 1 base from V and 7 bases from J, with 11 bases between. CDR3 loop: CASSLVGAENSPLHF. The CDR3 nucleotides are TGTGCCAGCAGCTTAGTAGGGGCAGAGAATTCACCCCTCCACTTT.

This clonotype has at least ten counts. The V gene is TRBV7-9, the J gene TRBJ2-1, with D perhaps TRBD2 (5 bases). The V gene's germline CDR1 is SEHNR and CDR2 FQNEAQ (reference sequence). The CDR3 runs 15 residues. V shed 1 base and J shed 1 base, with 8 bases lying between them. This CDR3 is CASSLGGISYNEQFF. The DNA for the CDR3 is TGTGCCAGCAGCTTAGGAGGGATATCCTACAATGAGCAGTTCTTC.

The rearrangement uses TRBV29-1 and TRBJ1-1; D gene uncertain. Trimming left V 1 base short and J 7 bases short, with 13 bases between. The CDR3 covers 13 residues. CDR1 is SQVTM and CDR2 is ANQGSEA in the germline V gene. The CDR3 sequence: CSVEGVLEDEAFF. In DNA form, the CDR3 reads TGCAGCGTTGAAGGAGTTTTAGAGGATGAAGCTTTCTTT.

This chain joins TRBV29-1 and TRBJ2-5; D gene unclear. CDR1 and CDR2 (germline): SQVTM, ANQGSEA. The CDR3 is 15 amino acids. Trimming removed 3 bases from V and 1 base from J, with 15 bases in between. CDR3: CSVEMGQNTQETQYF. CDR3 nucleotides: TGCAGCGTTGAGATGGGCCAAAACACCCAAGAGACCCAGTACTTC.

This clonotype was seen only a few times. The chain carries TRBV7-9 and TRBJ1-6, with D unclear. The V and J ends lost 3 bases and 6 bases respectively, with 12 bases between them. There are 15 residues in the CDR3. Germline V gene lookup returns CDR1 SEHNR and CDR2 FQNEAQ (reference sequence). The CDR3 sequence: CASSFKEGRNSPLHF. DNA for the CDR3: TGTGCCAGCAGCTTTAAAGAGGGCCGTAATTCACCCCTCCACTTT.

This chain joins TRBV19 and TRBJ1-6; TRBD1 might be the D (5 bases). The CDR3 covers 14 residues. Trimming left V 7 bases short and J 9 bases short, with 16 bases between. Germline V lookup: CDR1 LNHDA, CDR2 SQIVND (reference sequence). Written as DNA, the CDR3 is TGTGCCAGTATGGGGACCAGGCGGATTTCACCCCTCCACTTT. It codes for CASMGTRRISPLHF.

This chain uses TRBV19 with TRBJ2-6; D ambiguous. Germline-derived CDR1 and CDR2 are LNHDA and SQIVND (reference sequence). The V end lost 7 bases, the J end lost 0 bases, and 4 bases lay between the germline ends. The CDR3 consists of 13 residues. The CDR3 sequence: CASNPSGANVLTF. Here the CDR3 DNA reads TGTGCCAGTAATCCCTCTGGGGCCAACGTCCTGACTTTC.

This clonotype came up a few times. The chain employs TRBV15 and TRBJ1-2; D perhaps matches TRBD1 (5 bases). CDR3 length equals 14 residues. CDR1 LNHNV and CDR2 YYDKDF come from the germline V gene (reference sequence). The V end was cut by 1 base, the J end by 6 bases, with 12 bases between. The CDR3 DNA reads TGTGCCACCAGCAGAGTGTCGGGGCCTGATGGCTACACCTTC. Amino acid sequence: CATSRVSGPDGYTF.

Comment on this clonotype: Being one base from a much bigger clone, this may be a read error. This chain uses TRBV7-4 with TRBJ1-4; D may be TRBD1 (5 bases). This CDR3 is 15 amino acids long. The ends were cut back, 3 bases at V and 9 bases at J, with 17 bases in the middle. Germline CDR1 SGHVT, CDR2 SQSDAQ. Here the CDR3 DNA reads TGTGCCAGCAGCTTCATTCAGGGAGCCCACAAAAAACTGTTTTTT. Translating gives CASSFIQGAHKKLFF.

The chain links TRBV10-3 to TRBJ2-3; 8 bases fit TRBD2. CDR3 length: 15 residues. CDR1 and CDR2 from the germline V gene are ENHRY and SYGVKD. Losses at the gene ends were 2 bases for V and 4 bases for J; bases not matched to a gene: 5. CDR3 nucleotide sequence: TGTGCCATCAGTGAGGGTGGACTAGCCCCAGATACGCAGTATTTT. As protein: CAISEGGLAPDTQYF.

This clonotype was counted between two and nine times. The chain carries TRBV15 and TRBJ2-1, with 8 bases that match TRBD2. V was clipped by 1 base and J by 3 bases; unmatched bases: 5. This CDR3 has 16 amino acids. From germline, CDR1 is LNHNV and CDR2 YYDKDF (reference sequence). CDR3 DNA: TGTGCCACCAGCAGAGGTCGGAGCGGGGGCTACAATGAGCAGTTCTTC. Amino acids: CATSRGRSGGYNEQFF. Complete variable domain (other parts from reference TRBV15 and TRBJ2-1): DAMVIQNPRYQVTQFGKPVTLSCSQTLNHNVMYWYQQKSSQAPKLLFHYYDKDFNNEADTPDNFQSRRPNTSFCFLDIRSPGLGDTAMYLCATSRGRSGGYNEQFFGPGTRLTVL.

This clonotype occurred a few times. The DNA for the CDR3 is TGTGCCAGCAGTTTACCCACAGGGGGCTCAGGCTATGGCTACACCTTC. It translates to CASSLPTGGSGYGYTF. The rearrangement joins TRBV28 to TRBJ1-2; 9 bases align to TRBD1. The V segment lost 2 bases and the J segment 4 bases; nucleotides outside the gene matches: 8. CDR1 MDHEN and CDR2 SYDVKM come from the germline V gene. The CDR3 is 16 residues long.

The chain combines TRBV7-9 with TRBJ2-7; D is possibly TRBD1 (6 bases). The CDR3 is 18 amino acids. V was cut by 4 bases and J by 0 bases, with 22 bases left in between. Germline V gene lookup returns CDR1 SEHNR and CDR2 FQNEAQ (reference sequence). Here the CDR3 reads CASSYTSRDILPSYEQYF. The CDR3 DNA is TGTGCCAGCAGCTATACGTCACGGGACATCCTTCCCTCCTACGAGCAGTACTTC.

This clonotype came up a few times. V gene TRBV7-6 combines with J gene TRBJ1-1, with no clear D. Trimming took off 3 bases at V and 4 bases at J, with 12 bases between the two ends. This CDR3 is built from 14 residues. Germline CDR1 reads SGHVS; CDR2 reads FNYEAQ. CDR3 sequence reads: CASSFAGSSTEAFF. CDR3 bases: TGTGCCAGCAGCTTTGCAGGTTCGAGCACTGAAGCTTTCTTT.

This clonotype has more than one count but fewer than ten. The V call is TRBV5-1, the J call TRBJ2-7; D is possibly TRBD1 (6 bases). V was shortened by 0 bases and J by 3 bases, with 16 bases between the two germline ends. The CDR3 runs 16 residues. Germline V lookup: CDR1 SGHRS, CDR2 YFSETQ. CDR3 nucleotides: TGCGCCAGCAGCTTGGGGACGGACAGTTCTTACTACGAGCAGTACTTC. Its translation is CASSLGTDSSYYEQYF. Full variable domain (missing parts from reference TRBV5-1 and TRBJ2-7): KAGVTQTPRYLIKTRGQQVTLSCSPISGHRSVSWYQQTPGQGLQFLFEYFSETQRNKGNFPGRFSGRQFSNSRSEMNVSTLELGDSALYLCASSLGTDSSYYEQYFGPGTRLTVT.

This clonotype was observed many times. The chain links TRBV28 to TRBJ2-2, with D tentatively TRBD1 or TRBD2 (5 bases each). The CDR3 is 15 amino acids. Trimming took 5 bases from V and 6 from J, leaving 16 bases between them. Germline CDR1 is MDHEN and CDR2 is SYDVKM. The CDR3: CASSLGTVGAGELFF. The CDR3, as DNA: TGTGCCAGCAGTCTCGGGACGGTGGGGGCCGGGGAGCTGTTTTTT.

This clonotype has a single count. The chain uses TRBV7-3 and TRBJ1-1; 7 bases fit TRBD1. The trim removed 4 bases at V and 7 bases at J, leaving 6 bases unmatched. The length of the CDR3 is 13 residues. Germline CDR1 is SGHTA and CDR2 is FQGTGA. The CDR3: CASSSTGKREAFF. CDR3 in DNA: TGTGCCAGCAGCTCGACAGGGAAACGTGAAGCTTTCTTT.

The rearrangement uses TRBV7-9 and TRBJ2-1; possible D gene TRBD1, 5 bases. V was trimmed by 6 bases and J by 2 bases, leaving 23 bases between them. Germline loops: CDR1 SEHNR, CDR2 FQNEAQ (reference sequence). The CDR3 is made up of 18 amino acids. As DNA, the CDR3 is TGTGCCAGCAGTCTTAGGGATCCGGTTGGGGCCCCCTACAATGAGCAGTTCTTC. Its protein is CASSLRDPVGAPYNEQFF.

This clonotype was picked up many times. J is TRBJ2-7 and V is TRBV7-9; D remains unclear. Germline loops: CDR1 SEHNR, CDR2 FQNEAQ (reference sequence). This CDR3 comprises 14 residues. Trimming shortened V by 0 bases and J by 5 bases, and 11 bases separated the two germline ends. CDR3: CASSLAYPYHEQYF. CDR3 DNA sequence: TGTGCCAGCAGCTTAGCGTATCCATACCACGAGCAGTACTTC.

DNA of the CDR3: TGTGCCAGCAGCCCCCTGTTAGGGCTAGCCAAAAACATTCAGTACTTC. It translates to CASSPLLGLAKNIQYF. The chain combines TRBV9 with TRBJ2-4; unclear D gene. The CDR3 is 16 amino acids. The V end was cut by 4 bases, the J end by 0 bases, with 14 bases between. Germline loops: CDR1 SGDLS, CDR2 YYNGEE.

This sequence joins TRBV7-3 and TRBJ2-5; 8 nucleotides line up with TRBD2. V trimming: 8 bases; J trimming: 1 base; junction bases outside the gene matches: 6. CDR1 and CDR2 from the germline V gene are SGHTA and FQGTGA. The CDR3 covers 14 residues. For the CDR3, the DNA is TGTGCCAGCGGGACGGGGGGGCTCCAAGAGACCCAGTACTTC. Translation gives CASGTGGLQETQYF.

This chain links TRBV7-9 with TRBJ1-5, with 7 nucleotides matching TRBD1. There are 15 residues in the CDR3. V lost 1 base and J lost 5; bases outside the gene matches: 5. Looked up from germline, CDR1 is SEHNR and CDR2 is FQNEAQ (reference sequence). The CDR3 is CASSLDTGTDQPQHF. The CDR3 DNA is TGTGCCAGCAGCTTAGATACCGGGACAGATCAGCCCCAGCATTTT.

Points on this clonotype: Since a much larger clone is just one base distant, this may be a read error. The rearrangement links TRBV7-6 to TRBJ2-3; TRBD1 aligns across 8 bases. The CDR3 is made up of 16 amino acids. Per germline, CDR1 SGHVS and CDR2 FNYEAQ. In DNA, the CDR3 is TGTGTCAGCAGCAGTGACAGGGGAAGTTCCACAGATACGCAGTATTTT. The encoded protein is CVSSSDRGSSTDTQYF.

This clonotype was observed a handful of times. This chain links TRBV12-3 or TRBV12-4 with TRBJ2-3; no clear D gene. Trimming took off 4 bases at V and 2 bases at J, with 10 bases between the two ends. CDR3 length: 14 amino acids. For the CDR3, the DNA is TGTGCCAGCAGTTGGATCGCCCCCACAGATACGCAGTATTTT. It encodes CASSWIAPTDTQYF.

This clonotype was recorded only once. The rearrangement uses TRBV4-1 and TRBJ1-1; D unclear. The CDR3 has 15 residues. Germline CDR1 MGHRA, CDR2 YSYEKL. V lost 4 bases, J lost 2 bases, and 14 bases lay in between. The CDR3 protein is CASSPEAAGNTEAFF. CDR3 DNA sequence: TGCGCCAGCAGCCCCGAGGCGGCAGGTAACACTGAAGCTTTCTTT.

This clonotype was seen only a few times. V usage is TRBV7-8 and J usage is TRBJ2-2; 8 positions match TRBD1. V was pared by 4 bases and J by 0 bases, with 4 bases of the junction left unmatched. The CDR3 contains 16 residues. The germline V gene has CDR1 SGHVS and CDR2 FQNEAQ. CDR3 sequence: CASSSRTGTNTGELFF. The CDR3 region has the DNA TGTGCCAGCAGCTCAAGGACAGGGACGAACACCGGGGAGCTGTTTTTT.

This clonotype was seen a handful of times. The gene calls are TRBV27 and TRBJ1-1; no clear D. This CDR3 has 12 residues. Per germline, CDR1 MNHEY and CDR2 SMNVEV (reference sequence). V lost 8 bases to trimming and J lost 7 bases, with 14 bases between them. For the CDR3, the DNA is TGTGCCAGCCTCGAACCCTCCGGTGAAGCTTTCTTT. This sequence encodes CASLEPSGEAFF.